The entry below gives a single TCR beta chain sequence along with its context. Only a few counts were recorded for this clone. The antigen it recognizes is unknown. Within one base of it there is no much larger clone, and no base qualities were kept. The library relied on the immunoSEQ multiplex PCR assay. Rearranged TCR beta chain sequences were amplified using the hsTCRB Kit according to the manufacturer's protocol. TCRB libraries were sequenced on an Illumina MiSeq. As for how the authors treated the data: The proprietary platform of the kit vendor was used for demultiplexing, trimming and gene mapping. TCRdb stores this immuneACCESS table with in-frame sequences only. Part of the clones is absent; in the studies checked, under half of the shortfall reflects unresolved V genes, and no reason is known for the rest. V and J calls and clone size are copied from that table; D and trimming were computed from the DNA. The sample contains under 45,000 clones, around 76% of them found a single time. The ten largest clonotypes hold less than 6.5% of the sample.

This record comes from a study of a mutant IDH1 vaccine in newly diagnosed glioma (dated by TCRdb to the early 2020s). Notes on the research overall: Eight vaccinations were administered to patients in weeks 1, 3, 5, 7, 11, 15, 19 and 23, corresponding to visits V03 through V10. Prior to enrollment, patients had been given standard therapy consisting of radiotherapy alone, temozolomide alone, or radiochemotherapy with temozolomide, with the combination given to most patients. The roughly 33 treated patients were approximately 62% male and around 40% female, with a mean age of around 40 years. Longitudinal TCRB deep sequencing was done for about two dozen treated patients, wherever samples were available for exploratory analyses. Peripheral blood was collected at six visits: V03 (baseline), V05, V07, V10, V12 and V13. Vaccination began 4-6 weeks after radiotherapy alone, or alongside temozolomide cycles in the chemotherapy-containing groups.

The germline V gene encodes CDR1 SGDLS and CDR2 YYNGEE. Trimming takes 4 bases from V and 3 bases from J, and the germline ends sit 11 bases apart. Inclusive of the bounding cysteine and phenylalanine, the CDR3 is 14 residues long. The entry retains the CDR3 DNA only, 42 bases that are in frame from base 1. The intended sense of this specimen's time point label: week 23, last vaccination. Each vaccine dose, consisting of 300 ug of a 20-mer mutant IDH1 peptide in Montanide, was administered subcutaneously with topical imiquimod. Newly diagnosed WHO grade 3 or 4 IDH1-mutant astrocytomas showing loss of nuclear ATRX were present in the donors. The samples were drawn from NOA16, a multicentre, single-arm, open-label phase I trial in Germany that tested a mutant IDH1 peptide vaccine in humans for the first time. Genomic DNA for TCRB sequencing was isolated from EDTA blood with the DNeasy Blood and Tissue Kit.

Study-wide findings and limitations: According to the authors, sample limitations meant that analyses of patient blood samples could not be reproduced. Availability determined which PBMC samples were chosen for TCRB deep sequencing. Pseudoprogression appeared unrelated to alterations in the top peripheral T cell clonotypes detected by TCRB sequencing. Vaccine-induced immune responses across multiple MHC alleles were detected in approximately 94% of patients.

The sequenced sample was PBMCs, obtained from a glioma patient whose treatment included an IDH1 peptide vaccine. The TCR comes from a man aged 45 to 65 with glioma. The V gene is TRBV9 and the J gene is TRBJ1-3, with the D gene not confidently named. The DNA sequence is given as TGTGCCAGCAGCCCCCTCGTCGGTGGAAACACCATATATTTT. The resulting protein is CASSPLVGGNTIYF. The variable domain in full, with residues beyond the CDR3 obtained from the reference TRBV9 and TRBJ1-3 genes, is DSGVTQTPKHLITATGQRVTLRCSPRSGDLSVYWYQQSLDQGLQFLIQYYNGEERAKGNILERFSAQQFPDLHSELNLSSLELGDSALYFCASSPLVGGNTIYFGEGSWLTVV.